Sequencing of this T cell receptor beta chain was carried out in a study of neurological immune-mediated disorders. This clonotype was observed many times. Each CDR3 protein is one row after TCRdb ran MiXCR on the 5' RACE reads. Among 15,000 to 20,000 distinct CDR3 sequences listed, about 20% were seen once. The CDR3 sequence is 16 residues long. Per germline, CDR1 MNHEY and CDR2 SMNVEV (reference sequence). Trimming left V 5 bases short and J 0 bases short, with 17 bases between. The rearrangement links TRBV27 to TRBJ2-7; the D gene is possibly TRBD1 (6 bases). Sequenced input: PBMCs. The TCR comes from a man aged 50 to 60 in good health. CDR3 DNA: TGTGCCAGCAGTCCCAAGACAGGCTTTTCCTCCTACGAGCAGTACTTC. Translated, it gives CASSPKTGFSSYEQYF.